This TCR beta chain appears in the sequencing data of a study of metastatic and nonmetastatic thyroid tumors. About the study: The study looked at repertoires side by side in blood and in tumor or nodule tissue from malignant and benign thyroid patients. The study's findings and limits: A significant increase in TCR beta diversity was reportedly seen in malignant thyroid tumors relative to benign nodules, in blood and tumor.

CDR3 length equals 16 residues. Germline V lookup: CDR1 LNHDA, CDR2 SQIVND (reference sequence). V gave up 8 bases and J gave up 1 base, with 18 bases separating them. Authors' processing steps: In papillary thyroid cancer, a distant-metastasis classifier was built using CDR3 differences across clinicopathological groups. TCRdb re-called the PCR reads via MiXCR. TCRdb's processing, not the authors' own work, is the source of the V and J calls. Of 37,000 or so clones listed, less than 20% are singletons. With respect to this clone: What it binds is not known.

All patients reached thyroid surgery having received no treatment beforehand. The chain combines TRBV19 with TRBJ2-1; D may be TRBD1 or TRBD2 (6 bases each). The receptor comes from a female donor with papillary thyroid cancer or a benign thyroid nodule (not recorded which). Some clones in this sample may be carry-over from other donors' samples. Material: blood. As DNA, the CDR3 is TGTGCCAGTCGAGGATTTCAGGGGACTTCCTACAATGAGCAGTTCTTC. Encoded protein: CASRGFQGTSYNEQFF. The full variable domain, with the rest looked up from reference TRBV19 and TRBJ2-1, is DGGITQSPKYLFRKEGQNVTLSCEQNLNHDAMYWYRQDPGQGLRLIYYSQIVNDFQKGDIAEGYSVSREKKESFPLTVTSAQKNPTAFYLCASRGFQGTSYNEQFFGPGTRLTVL.